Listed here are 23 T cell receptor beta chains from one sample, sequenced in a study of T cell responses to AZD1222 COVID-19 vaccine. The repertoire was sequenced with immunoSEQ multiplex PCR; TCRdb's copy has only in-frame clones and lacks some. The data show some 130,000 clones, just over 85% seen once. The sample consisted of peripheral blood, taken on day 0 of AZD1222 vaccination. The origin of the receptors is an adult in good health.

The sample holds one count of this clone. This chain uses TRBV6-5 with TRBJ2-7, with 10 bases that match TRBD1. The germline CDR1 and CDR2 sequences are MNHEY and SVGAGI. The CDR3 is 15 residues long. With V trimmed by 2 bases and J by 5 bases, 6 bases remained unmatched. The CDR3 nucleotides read TGTGCCAGCAGTTACGTCGGGACAGGGGTAGACGAGCAGTACTTC. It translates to CASSYVGTGVDEQYF.

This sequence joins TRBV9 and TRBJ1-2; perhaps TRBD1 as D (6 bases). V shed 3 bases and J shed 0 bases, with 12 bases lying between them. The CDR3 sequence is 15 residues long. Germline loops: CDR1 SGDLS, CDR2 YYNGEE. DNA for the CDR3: TGTGCCAGCAGCGAGGGGACAACAGCTAACTATGGCTACACCTTC. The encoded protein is CASSEGTTANYGYTF.

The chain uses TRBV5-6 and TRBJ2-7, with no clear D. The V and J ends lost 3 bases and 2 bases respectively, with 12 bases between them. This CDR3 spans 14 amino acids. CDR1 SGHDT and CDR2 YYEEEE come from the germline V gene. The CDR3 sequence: CASSSRGVPYEQYF. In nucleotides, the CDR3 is TGTGCCAGCAGCTCCCGAGGTGTTCCCTACGAGCAGTACTTC. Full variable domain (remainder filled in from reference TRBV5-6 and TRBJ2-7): DAGVTQSPTHLIKTRGQQVTLRCSPKSGHDTVSWYQQALGQGPQFIFQYYEEEERQRGNFPDRFSGHQFPNYSSELNVNALLLGDSALYLCASSSRGVPYEQYFGPGTRLTVT.

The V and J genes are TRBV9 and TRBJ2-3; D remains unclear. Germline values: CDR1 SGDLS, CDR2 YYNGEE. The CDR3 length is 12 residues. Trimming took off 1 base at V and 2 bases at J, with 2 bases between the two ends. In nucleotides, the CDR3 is TGTGCCAGCAGCGTAAACACAGATACGCAGTATTTT. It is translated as CASSVNTDTQYF.

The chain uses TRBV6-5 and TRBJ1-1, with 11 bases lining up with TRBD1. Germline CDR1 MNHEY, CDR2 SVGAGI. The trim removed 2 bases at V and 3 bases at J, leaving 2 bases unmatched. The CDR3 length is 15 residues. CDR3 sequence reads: CASSYGQGAHTEAFF. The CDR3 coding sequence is TGTGCCAGCAGTTACGGACAGGGGGCGCACACTGAAGCTTTCTTT.

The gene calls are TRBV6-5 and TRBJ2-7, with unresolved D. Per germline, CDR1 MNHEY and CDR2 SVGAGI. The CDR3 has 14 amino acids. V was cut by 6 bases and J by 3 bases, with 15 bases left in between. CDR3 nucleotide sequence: TGTGCCAGCAGCCACACAAATGCCCTCTACGAGCAGTACTTC. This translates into CASSHTNALYEQYF.

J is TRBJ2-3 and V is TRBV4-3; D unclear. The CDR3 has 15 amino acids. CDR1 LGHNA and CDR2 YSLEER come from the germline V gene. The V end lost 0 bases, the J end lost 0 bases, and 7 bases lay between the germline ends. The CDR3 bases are TGCGCCAGCAGCCAAGATGGTCGGAGCACAGATACGCAGTATTTT. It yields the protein CASSQDGRSTDTQYF.

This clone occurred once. Here the CDR3 reads CASSPGTGFVYTF. CDR3 sequence (DNA): TGTGCCAGCAGCCCCGGGACAGGGTTTGTCTACACCTTC. The V call is TRBV6-5, the J call TRBJ1-2; 9 bases match TRBD1. The CDR3 extends over 13 amino acids. V lost 6 bases, J lost 10 bases, and 9 bases stayed unmatched. Looked up from germline, CDR1 is MNHEY and CDR2 is SVGAGI.

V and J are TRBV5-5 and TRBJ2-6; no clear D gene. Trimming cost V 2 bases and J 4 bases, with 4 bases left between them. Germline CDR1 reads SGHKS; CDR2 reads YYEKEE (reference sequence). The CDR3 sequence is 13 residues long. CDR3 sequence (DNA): TGTGCCAGCAGCTTTTGGGGGGCCAACGTCCTGACTTTC. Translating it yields CASSFWGANVLTF.

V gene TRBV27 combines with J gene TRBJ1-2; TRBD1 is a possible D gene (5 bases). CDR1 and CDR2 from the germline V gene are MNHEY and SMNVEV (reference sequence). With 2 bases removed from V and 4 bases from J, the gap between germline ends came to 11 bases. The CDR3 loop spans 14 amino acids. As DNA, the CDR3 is TGTGCCAGCAGTTTAAGGACCGGGGCCTATGGCTACACCTTC. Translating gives CASSLRTGAYGYTF.

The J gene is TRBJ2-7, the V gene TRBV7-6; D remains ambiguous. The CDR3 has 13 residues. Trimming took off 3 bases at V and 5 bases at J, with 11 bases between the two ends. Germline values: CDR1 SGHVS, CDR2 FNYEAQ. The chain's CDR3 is CASSFSRWDEQYF. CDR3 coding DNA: TGTGCCAGCAGCTTTAGCAGGTGGGACGAGCAGTACTTC.

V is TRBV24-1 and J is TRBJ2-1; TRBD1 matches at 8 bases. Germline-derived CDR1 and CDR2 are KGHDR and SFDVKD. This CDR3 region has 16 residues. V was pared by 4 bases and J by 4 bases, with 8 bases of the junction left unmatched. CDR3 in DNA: TGTGCCACCAGTGACAAAGACAGGACAGGGTACAATGAGCAGTTCTTC. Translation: CATSDKDRTGYNEQFF.

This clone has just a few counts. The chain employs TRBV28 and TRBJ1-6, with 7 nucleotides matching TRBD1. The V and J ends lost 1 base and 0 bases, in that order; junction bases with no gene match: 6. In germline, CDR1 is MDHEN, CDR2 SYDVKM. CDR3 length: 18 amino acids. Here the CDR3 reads CASSLSQGLGSYNSPLHF. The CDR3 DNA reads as TGTGCCAGCAGTTTATCACAGGGGCTGGGCTCCTATAATTCACCCCTCCACTTT.

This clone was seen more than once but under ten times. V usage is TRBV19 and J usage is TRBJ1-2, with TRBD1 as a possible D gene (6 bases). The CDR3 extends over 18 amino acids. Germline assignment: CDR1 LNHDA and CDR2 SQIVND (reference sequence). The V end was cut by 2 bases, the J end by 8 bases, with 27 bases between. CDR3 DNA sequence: TGTGCCAGTAGTATACTTACAGGGTCGGCGGCGCCCTCTCGGGGCTACACCTTC. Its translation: CASSILTGSAAPSRGYTF.

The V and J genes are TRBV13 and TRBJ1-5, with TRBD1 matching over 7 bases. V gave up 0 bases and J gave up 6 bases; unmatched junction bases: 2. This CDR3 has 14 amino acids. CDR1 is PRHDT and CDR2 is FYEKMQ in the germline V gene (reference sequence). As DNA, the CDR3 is TGTGCCAGCAGCTTAGGACAGGGGACTCAGCCCCAGCATTTT. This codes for CASSLGQGTQPQHF.

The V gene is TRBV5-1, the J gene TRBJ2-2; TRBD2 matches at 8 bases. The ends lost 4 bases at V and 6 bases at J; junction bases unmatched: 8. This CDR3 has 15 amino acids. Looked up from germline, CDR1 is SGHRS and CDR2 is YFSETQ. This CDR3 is CASSPGGIGAGELFF. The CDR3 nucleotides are TGCGCCAGCAGCCCGGGGGGGATTGGCGCCGGGGAGCTGTTTTTT.

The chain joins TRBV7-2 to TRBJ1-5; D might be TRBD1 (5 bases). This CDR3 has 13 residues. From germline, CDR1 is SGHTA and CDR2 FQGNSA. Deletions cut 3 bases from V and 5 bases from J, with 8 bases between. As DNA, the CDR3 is TGTGCCAGCAGCTTCGACAGCTATCAGCCCCAGCATTTT. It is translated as CASSFDSYQPQHF.

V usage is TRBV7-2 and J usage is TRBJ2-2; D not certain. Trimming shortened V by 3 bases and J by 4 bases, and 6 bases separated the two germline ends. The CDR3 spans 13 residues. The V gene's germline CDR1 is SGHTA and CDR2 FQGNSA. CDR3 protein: CASSLSATGELFF. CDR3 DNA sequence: TGTGCCAGCAGCTTGTCGGCCACCGGGGAGCTGTTTTTT.

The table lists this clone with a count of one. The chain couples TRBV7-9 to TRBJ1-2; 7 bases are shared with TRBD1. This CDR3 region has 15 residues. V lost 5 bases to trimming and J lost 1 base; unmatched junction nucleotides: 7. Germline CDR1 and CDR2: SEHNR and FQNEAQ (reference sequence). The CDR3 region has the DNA TGTGCCAGCAGCCCGCCCTGGGACAGTAACTATGGCTACACCTTC. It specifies CASSPPWDSNYGYTF.

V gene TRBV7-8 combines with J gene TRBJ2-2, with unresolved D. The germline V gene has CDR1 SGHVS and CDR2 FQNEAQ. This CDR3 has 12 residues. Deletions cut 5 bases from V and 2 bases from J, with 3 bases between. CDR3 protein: CASSPNTGELFF. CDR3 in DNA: TGTGCCAGCAGCCCAAACACCGGGGAGCTGTTTTTT. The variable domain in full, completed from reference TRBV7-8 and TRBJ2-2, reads GAGVSQSPRYKVAKRGQDVALRCDPISGHVSLFWYQQALGQGPEFLTYFQNEAQLDKSGLPSDRFFAERPEGSVSTLKIQRTQQEDSAVYLCASSPNTGELFFGEGSRLTVL.

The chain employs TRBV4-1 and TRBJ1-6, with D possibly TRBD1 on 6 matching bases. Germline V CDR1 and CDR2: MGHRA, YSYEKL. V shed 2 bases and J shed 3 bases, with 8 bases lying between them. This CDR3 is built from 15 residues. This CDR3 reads CASSQPDSYNSPLHF. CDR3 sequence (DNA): TGCGCCAGCAGCCAACCGGACAGCTATAATTCACCCCTCCACTTT.

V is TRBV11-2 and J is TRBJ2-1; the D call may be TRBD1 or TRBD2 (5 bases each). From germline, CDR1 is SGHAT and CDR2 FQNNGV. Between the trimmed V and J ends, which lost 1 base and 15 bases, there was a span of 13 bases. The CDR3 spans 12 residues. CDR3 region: CASSLGNPGAFF. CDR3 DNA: TGTGCCAGCAGCTTAGGTAACCCCGGGGCGTTCTTC.

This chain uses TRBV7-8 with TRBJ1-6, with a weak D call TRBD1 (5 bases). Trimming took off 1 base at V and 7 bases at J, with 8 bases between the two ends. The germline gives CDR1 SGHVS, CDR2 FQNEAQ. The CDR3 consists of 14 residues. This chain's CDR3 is CASSLGGENSPLHF. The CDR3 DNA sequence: TGTGCCAGCAGCTTAGGGGGGGAGAATTCACCCCTCCACTTT. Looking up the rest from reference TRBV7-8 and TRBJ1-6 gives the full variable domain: GAGVSQSPRYKVAKRGQDVALRCDPISGHVSLFWYQQALGQGPEFLTYFQNEAQLDKSGLPSDRFFAERPEGSVSTLKIQRTQQEDSAVYLCASSLGGENSPLHFGNGTRLTVT.